This TCR beta chain was captured in a study of T cell responses to AZD1222 COVID-19 vaccine. Sequencing used immunoSEQ multiplex PCR; TCRdb keeps in-frame clones, though not all of them. The sample lists 110,000 or so clones, about 90% occurring once. To note about this clone: As yet, its antigen is unknown.

General observations from the study: Targeting of unmutated variant regions was reportedly seen in nearly half of spike-specific TCRs. White British people made up most donors, females outnumbered males, and clonal diversity was possibly underestimated. The CD4 TCRs associated with vaccination extended across spike and predominated at 160-218 and 743-854.

This receptor was obtained from an adult in good health. Sequencing used peripheral blood, obtained on day 0 of AZD1222 vaccination.

The CDR3 DNA reads as TGTGCCAGCAGCCAAGTGGCGGGACCGGTAGAGCAGTTCTTC. Translating it yields CASSQVAGPVEQFF. The chain joins TRBV3-1 (or the pseudogene TRBV3-2) to TRBJ2-1; a possible D gene is TRBD2 (6 bases). Germline V lookup: CDR1 LGHDT, CDR2 YNNKEL (reference sequence). The CDR3 runs to 14 residues. V dropped 1 base and J dropped 10 bases, with 14 bases sitting between them.